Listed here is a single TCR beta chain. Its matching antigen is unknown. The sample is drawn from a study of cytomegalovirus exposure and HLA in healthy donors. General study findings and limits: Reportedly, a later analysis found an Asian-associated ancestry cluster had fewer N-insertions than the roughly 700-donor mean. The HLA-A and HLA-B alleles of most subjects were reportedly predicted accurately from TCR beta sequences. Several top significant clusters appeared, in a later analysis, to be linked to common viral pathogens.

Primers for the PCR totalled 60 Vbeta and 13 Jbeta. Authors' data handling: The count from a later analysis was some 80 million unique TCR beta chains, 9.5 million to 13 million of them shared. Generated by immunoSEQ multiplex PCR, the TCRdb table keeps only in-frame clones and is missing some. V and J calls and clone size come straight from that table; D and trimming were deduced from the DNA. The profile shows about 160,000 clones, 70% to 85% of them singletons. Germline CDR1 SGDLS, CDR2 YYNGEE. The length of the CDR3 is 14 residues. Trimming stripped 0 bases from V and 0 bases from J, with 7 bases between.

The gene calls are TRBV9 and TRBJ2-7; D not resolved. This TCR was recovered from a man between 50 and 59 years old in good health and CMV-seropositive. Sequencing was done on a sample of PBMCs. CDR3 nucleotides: TGTGCCAGCAGCGTAGGTTCAGACTCCTACGAGCAGTACTTC. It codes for CASSVGSDSYEQYF.